The 13 T cell receptor beta chains in this list originate from one sample, sequenced in a study of T cells in Graves' hyperthyroidism and ophthalmopathy. Amplification targeted TCR beta CDR3 regions from RNA transcripts. A first-round RT-PCR of the TCR CDR3 used the HTBI primer set. A single record per CDR3 protein comes from TCRdb applying MiXCR to the multiplex PCR reads. In the table there are hundreds of thousands of distinct CDR3 sequences, around 14% of which are singletons. Sequenced: blood. Every receptor here comes from a woman under 30 with Graves' hyperthyroidism that later progressed to Graves' ophthalmopathy.

This clonotype has a count of ten or more. The V gene is TRBV2, the J gene TRBJ2-3; D may be TRBD2 (7 bases). The CDR3 sequence is 15 residues long. Trimming stripped 6 bases from V and 0 bases from J, with 13 bases between. CDR1 and CDR2 from the germline V gene are SNHLY and FYNNEI. CDR3 region: CASREQGGSTDTQYF. The CDR3 DNA is TGTGCCAGCAGGGAACAGGGAGGGAGCACAGATACGCAGTATTTT.

Many counts were recorded for this clonotype. This sequence joins TRBV28 and TRBJ2-1; TRBD2 aligns across 13 bases. This CDR3 is 17 amino acids long. Germline V gives CDR1 MDHEN, CDR2 SYDVKM. V dropped 4 bases and J dropped 6; count of bases not matched to a gene: 9. CDR3 sequence: CASSSGTSGAGANEQFF. The CDR3 DNA follows: TGTGCCAGCAGTTCCGGGACTAGCGGGGCGGGTGCCAATGAGCAGTTCTTC.

As for this clonotype: One junction end does not reproduce the germline sequence, and a read error may be involved. The chain is built from TRBV5-6 and TRBJ2-1; D ambiguous. The CDR3 has 12 amino acids. From germline, CDR1 is SGHDT and CDR2 YYEEEE. In nucleotides, the CDR3 is TGTGCCAGCAGCTGGAGCTACAATGATCAGTTCTTC. It is translated as CASSWSYNDQFF.

This clonotype was observed at least ten times. The V call is TRBV2, the J call TRBJ2-3, with 8 nucleotides matching TRBD1. J was trimmed by 7 bases and V by 5 bases; bases with no gene match: 17. The CDR3 is 17 residues long. Germline CDR1 reads SNHLY; CDR2 reads FYNNEI. CDR3 protein: CASSYIPGQDYRNTQYF. The CDR3 DNA reads as TGTGCCAGCAGTTATATTCCGGGACAGGATTACAGAAATACGCAGTATTTT.

The table lists this clonotype with many counts. This sequence joins TRBV10-3 and TRBJ1-1; D is uncertain. Germline assignment: CDR1 ENHRY and CDR2 SYGVKD. Trimming pared 2 bases from V and 1 base from J, leaving 5 bases between. CDR3 length: 13 residues. The CDR3: CAISEPGNTEAFF. CDR3 coding DNA: TGTGCCATCAGTGAGCCAGGGAACACTGAAGCTTTCTTT.

This clonotype was observed a handful of times. This chain joins TRBV2 and TRBJ2-1; 8 positions match TRBD2. The CDR3 runs 13 residues. Per germline, CDR1 SNHLY and CDR2 FYNNEI. J was trimmed by 15 bases and V by 4 bases; bases with no gene match: 11. CDR3 amino acids: CASSATGTSLLFF. For the CDR3, the DNA is TGTGCCAGCAGTGCAACCGGGACTAGTTTGTTGTTCTTC. Variable domain in full (rest from reference TRBV2 and TRBJ2-1): EPEVTQTPSHQVTQMGQEVILRCVPISNHLYFYWYRQILGQKVEFLVSFYNNEISEKSEIFDDQFSVERPDGSNFTLKIRSTKLEDSAMYFCASSATGTSLLFFGPGTRLTVL.

The chain couples TRBV5-1 to TRBJ1-2; D is undetermined. The V gene lost 4 bases and the J gene lost 1 base, with 17 bases spanning the gap. Germline-derived CDR1 and CDR2 are SGHRS and YFSETQ. This CDR3 comprises 16 residues. The CDR3 nucleotides read TGCGCCAGCAGCGCGGCCGGCTCAACAATTAACTATGGCTACACCTTC. Residues: CASSAAGSTINYGYTF.

This clonotype was picked up a small number of times. The chain links TRBV6-1 to TRBJ1-1; the D is unclear. This CDR3 is 14 amino acids long. V lost 2 bases to trimming and J lost 6 bases, with 13 bases between them. CDR1 MNHNS and CDR2 SASEGT come from the germline V gene. The CDR3 region has the DNA TGTGCCAGCAGTGAATACGCGGGGTTGGCTGAAGCTTTCTTT. Protein: CASSEYAGLAEAFF.

The genes are TRBV3-1 and TRBJ2-1; D remains ambiguous. Deletions cut 4 bases from V and 10 bases from J, with 11 bases between. The CDR3 totals 12 residues. The germline V gene encodes CDR1 LGHDT and CDR2 YNNKEL (reference sequence). The CDR3 here is CASSLDRREQFF. The CDR3 region has the DNA TGTGCCAGCAGCCTCGATCGAAGGGAGCAGTTCTTC.

This clonotype was seen many times. CDR3 sequence: CASSLLAGVAETQYF. CDR3 DNA sequence: TGTGCCAGCAGCTTACTAGCGGGAGTGGCAGAGACCCAGTACTTC. This rearrangement joins TRBV7-9 to TRBJ2-5; 10 bases match TRBD2. The CDR3 is made up of 15 amino acids. CDR1 and CDR2 (germline): SEHNR, FQNEAQ (reference sequence). V lost 2 bases, J lost 4 bases, and 4 bases stayed unmatched.

This clonotype was seen a single time. The J gene is TRBJ1-2, the V gene TRBV6-1, with 8 bases that match TRBD1. The CDR3 runs to 13 residues. The V and J ends lost 6 bases and 6 bases, in that order; junction bases with no gene match: 6. Germline V gives CDR1 MNHNS, CDR2 SASEGT. This CDR3 is CASRMTGENGYTF. DNA for the CDR3: TGTGCCAGCAGGATGACAGGGGAGAATGGCTACACCTTC.

This clonotype was observed many times. This CDR3 is CASSSGRGTDTQYF. The CDR3 DNA follows: TGTGCCAGCAGTAGCGGGAGAGGTACAGATACGCAGTATTTT. This chain joins TRBV3-1 and TRBJ2-3; TRBD2 matches at 9 bases. The J segment lost 3 bases and the V segment lost 6 bases, leaving 4 bases of the junction unmatched. Germline CDR1 LGHDT, CDR2 YNNKEL (reference sequence). The CDR3 totals 14 residues.

This clonotype was recorded at least ten times. V is TRBV27 and J is TRBJ2-5; 8 positions match TRBD2. The germline CDR1 and CDR2 sequences are MNHEY and SMNVEV (reference sequence). The CDR3 contains 13 residues. V was pared by 7 bases and J by 5 bases, with 6 bases of the junction left unmatched. CDR3 in DNA: TGTGCCAGCAACCCAGCGGGAGTGGAGACCCAGTACTTC. Its protein is CASNPAGVETQYF.